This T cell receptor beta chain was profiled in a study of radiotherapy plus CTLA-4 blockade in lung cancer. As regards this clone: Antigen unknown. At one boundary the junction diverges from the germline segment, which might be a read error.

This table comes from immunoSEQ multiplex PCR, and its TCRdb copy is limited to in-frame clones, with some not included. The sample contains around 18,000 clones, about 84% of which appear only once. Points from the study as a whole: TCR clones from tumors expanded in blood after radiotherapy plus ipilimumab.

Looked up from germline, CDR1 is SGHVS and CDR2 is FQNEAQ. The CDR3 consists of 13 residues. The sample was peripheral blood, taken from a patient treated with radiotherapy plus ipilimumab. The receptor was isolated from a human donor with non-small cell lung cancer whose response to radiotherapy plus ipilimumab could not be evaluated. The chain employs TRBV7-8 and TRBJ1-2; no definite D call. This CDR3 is CASSLGGRGVGFF. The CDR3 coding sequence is TGTGCCAGCAGCTTAGGAGGAAGAGGTGTTGGTTTTTTC.